The 21 T cell receptor beta chains below come from one sample, sequenced in a study of regulatory T cells in long-lasting Graves disease. To make TCR beta libraries, researchers used iRepertoire HTBI primers and Arm-PCR of CDR3 regions. TCRdb re-derived calls from the multiplex PCR reads in MiXCR, one entry per CDR3 protein. This table has hundreds of thousands of distinct CDR3 sequences, 16% appearing once. Time point meaning: newly diagnosed GD, antithyroid drugs for less than 3 months. PBMCs were the source of the RNA used for TCR sequencing. The data were also submitted as part of a second study, on T cells in Graves' hyperthyroidism and ophthalmopathy.

The specimen was peripheral blood mononuclear cells (PBMCs), collected at new diagnosis, from a patient treated with antithyroid drugs. Every receptor here comes from a woman younger than 45 with Graves disease.

This clonotype was detected ten times or more. This CDR3 reads CASSAPDGIYGYTF. The CDR3 DNA follows: TGTGCCAGCAGTGCCCCAGACGGAATCTATGGCTACACCTTC. The V gene is TRBV28, the J gene TRBJ1-2; D is uncertain. The CDR3 has 14 residues. Germline assignment: CDR1 MDHEN and CDR2 SYDVKM. V lost 5 bases to trimming and J lost 4 bases, with 14 bases between them.

In this sample, this clonotype turned up many times. The J gene is TRBJ1-1, the V gene TRBV12-3 or TRBV12-4; D remains ambiguous. Between the trimmed V and J ends, which lost 6 bases and 0 bases, there was a span of 11 bases. The CDR3 length is 14 residues. The CDR3 nucleotides are TGTGCCAGCAGGCCGAGGGTGATGAACACTGAAGCTTTCTTT. Translation gives CASRPRVMNTEAFF.

This chain joins TRBV6-1 and TRBJ2-7, with 10 nucleotides matching TRBD2. Trimming took 6 bases from V and 3 from J; bases not matched to a gene: 8. Germline V gene lookup returns CDR1 MNHNS and CDR2 SASEGT. CDR3 length equals 15 residues. CDR3 nucleotide sequence: TGTGCCAGCAGGAGGCAGCGGGAGGGGAGCTACGAGCAGTACTTC. It translates to CASRRQREGSYEQYF.

This clonotype was observed at least ten times. The chain joins TRBV28 to TRBJ1-5; 8 nucleotides match TRBD1. Trimming at V came to 7 bases and at J to 15 bases, leaving 14 bases not matched to a gene. CDR1 and CDR2 (germline): MDHEN, SYDVKM. The CDR3 loop spans 13 amino acids. CDR3 bases: TGTGCCAGCACCCCGACCCCTTCCGGGACAGGGCATTTT. It codes for CASTPTPSGTGHF.

The V call is TRBV5-1, the J call TRBJ2-7; D is undetermined. This CDR3 has 12 residues. Trimming left V 3 bases short and J 3 bases short, with 7 bases between. Germline assignment: CDR1 SGHRS and CDR2 YFSETQ. CDR3 nucleotide sequence: TGCGCCAGCAGCTCCTTTGGCTACGAGCAGTACTTC. Amino acid sequence: CASSSFGYEQYF.

The sample holds many counts of this clonotype. This chain links TRBV20-1 with TRBJ1-5; TRBD1 matches 12 bases. The CDR3 runs 14 residues. From germline, CDR1 is DFQATT and CDR2 SNEGSKA (reference sequence). J lost 6 bases, V lost 5 bases, and 5 bases had no gene match. The CDR3 DNA reads TGCAGTGCTCCCGGGACAGGGGGCGGTCAGCCCCAGCATTTT. This sequence encodes CSAPGTGGGQPQHF.

This clonotype was counted only a few times. The CDR3 DNA sequence: TGTGCCAGCAGCTTAGGTCAGACAGGAAGGGCTGGAAACACCATATATTTT. Its translation is CASSLGQTGRAGNTIYF. The chain employs TRBV7-9 and TRBJ1-3; the D gene is possibly TRBD1 (6 bases). From germline, CDR1 is SEHNR and CDR2 FQNEAQ (reference sequence). The V end lost 1 base, the J end lost 2 bases, and 15 bases lay between the germline ends. This CDR3 is built from 17 residues.

This clonotype showed up many times. V is TRBV28 and J is TRBJ1-1, with D possibly being TRBD1 (5 bases). The CDR3 consists of 13 residues. V was shortened by 5 bases and J by 6 bases, with 13 bases between the two germline ends. The germline CDR1 and CDR2 sequences are MDHEN and SYDVKM. The CDR3, as DNA: TGTGCCAGCAGTCAGGGAAGGGGCGCTGAAGCTTTCTTT. This gives the protein CASSQGRGAEAFF.

This clonotype was seen only a few times. The rearrangement joins TRBV5-1 to TRBJ2-2; D possibly corresponds to TRBD1 (6 bases). CDR1 and CDR2 (germline): SGHRS, YFSETQ. This CDR3 region has 16 residues. The V end lost 4 bases, the J end lost 3 bases, and 16 bases lay between the germline ends. The CDR3 DNA reads as TGCGCCAGCAGCGCCATGGGGTCAGGGGACACCGGGGAGCTGTTTTTT. This sequence encodes CASSAMGSGDTGELFF.

This clonotype was recorded a few times. This sequence joins TRBV6-1 and TRBJ2-3; 9 positions match TRBD2. V shed 7 bases, J shed 4 bases, and the junction held 15 bases outside the gene matches. The CDR3 loop spans 17 amino acids. The germline V gene has CDR1 MNHNS and CDR2 SASEGT. CDR3 residues: CASKSPLEREAADTQYF. The CDR3 coding sequence is TGTGCCAGCAAGTCTCCTTTAGAGCGGGAGGCCGCAGATACGCAGTATTTT.

This clonotype was counted many times. V gene TRBV7-3 combines with J gene TRBJ2-7; 9 bases align to TRBD1. There are 15 residues in the CDR3. With 4 bases clipped from V and 6 bases from J, the junction kept 10 bases outside the gene matches. The germline V gene has CDR1 SGHTA and CDR2 FQGTGA. The DNA for the CDR3 is TGTGCCAGCAGCTCGACAGGGGGTAAGAGCTCCGAGCAGTACTTC. Translated, it gives CASSSTGGKSSEQYF.

This clonotype was seen only a few times. The chain has TRBV29-1 and TRBJ1-1, with D possibly matching TRBD1 (5 bases). This CDR3 comprises 12 residues. CDR1 SQVTM and CDR2 ANQGSEA come from the germline V gene. Deletions cut 4 bases from V and 3 bases from J, with 9 bases between. In DNA form, the CDR3 reads TGCAGCGTTGGGTGGGGCCACACTGAAGCTTTCTTT. Protein sequence: CSVGWGHTEAFF.

The sample holds many counts of this clonotype. The chain joins TRBV6-1 to TRBJ2-2, with 13 bases that match TRBD2. CDR3 length: 16 amino acids. Germline V gene data show CDR1 as MNHNS and CDR2 as SASEGT. The trim removed 6 bases at V and 5 bases at J, leaving 6 bases unmatched. This chain's CDR3 is CASSGGLAGVTGELFF. The CDR3 DNA follows: TGTGCCAGCAGCGGAGGACTAGCGGGAGTTACCGGGGAGCTGTTTTTT.

This clonotype showed up just a few times. This sequence joins TRBV11-2 and TRBJ2-7; tentatively, D is TRBD1 (5 bases). The CDR3 spans 15 residues. Deletions cut 2 bases from V and 2 bases from J, with 13 bases between. Looked up from germline, CDR1 is SGHAT and CDR2 is FQNNGV. The CDR3 region has the DNA TGTGCCAGCAGCTTACCAGGGCTGACCCCCTACGAGCAGTACTTC. This codes for CASSLPGLTPYEQYF.

This clonotype has just one count. A much more abundant neighbour one base away suggests this may be a read error. The chain uses TRBV9 and TRBJ2-5; 14 nucleotides line up with TRBD2. V gave up 3 bases and J gave up 5 bases; unmatched junction bases: 9. The length of the CDR3 is 17 residues. Germline CDR1 and CDR2: SGDLS and YYNGEE. CDR3 region: CASSAVTSGRAQETQYF. The CDR3 DNA is TGTGCCAGCAGCGCAGTGACTAGCGGGAGGGCCCAGGAGACCCAGTACTTC.

This clonotype was counted between two and nine times. The rearrangement uses TRBV27 and TRBJ2-7; TRBD2 might be the D (6 bases). This CDR3 has 14 amino acids. Germline assignment: CDR1 MNHEY and CDR2 SMNVEV (reference sequence). V lost 1 base and J 2 bases, leaving 9 bases between the germline ends. DNA of the CDR3: TGTGCCAGCAGTTTATTAGCGGATACCTACGAGCAGTACTTC. It is translated as CASSLLADTYEQYF.

This clonotype has at least ten counts. The rearrangement joins TRBV4-1 to TRBJ2-3; 7 bases match TRBD2. The CDR3 is 12 residues long. After removal of 3 bases from V and 6 bases from J, the junction contained 0 bases not matched to a gene. Germline loops: CDR1 MGHRA, CDR2 YSYEKL. Here the CDR3 DNA reads TGCGCCAGCAGCCACGGGGGGGATACGCAGTATTTT. This codes for CASSHGGDTQYF.

This clonotype was seen repeatedly, ten times or more. In DNA, the CDR3 is TGTGCCAGCAGGACCAACGTTTCACCCCTCCACTTT. Residues: CASRTNVSPLHF. The chain recombines TRBV12-3 or TRBV12-4 with TRBJ1-6; D is uncertain. The V end was cut by 6 bases, the J end by 9 bases, with 9 bases between. This CDR3 comprises 12 residues.

This clonotype has just a few counts. The chain carries TRBV15 and TRBJ2-7; 7 nucleotides agree with TRBD1. This CDR3 is built from 19 residues. Losses at the gene ends were 5 bases for V and 2 bases for J; bases not matched to a gene: 21. CDR1 and CDR2 (germline): LNHNV, YYDKDF (reference sequence). CDR3 DNA sequence: TGTGCCACCAGCGCCCGACCGGGACAGTTCAGTGAGACAGCCTACGAGCAGTACTTC. Translating gives CATSARPGQFSETAYEQYF.

This chain connects TRBV7-3 to TRBJ2-7; D uncertain. The V gene lost 5 bases and the J gene lost 2 bases, with 13 bases spanning the gap. Germline loops: CDR1 SGHTA, CDR2 FQGTGA. The CDR3 is made up of 14 amino acids. This CDR3 reads CASSIFGPTYEQYF. CDR3 bases: TGTGCCAGCAGCATATTCGGGCCGACCTACGAGCAGTACTTC.

This clonotype has only a few counts. This chain joins TRBV5-1 and TRBJ2-6; possible D gene TRBD1, 5 bases. This CDR3 region has 19 residues. CDR1 is SGHRS and CDR2 is YFSETQ in the germline V gene. V was pared by 4 bases and J by 2 bases, with 22 bases between. The CDR3 loop reads CASSPPKTGPGTGANVLTF. DNA of the CDR3: TGCGCCAGCAGCCCCCCCAAGACTGGGCCAGGGACTGGGGCCAACGTCCTGACTTTC.